What follows are 17 T cell receptor beta chains derived from one specimen sequenced in a study of T cell responses to AZD1222 COVID-19 vaccine. Clones were sequenced by immunoSEQ multiplex PCR, and TCRdb holds only the in-frame ones, with some missing. Seen here are 80,000 to 100,000 clones, around nine tenths observed once, and the top ten hold roughly 10%. This material consisted of peripheral blood, taken 28 days after the second AZD1222 dose. The receptor set was obtained from an adult who received the AZD1222 COVID-19 vaccine.

J is TRBJ1-5 and V is TRBV24-1; TRBD1 might be the D (6 bases). V gave up 7 bases and J gave up 0 bases, with 21 bases separating them. CDR1 is KGHDR, CDR2 SFDVKD, per germline. There are 18 residues in the CDR3. The CDR3 DNA reads as TGTGCCACCAGCCATCCAGGGGTGGGGGCCTATAGCAATCAGCCCCAGCATTTT. Protein product: CATSHPGVGAYSNQPQHF.

This chain connects TRBV5-1 to TRBJ2-1; D gene ambiguous. Trimming took off 1 base at V and 5 bases at J, with 4 bases between the two ends. The CDR3 spans 12 residues. In germline, CDR1 is SGHRS, CDR2 YFSETQ. The CDR3 nucleotides read TGCGCCAGCAGCTTGTTACACAATGAGCAGTTCTTC. Protein sequence: CASSLLHNEQFF.

This clone was picked up one time. The chain links TRBV28 to TRBJ2-2, with D perhaps TRBD2 (5 bases). V was pared by 6 bases and J by 0 bases, with 14 bases between. The CDR3 extends over 16 amino acids. CDR1 is MDHEN and CDR2 is SYDVKM in the germline V gene. CDR3 sequence reads: CASSGVAGANTGELFF. In DNA form, the CDR3 reads TGTGCCAGCAGCGGGGTGGCAGGAGCGAACACCGGGGAGCTGTTTTTT.

This clone was seen a single time. The genes are TRBV28 and TRBJ2-1, with a weak D call TRBD2 (6 bases). The V gene's germline CDR1 is MDHEN and CDR2 SYDVKM. The CDR3 is 16 residues long. Trimming removed 4 bases from V and 0 bases from J, with 13 bases in between. CDR3 coding DNA: TGTGCCAGCAGTTGGACTAAATTCGGCTCCTACAATGAGCAGTTCTTC. It codes for CASSWTKFGSYNEQFF. Together with reference TRBV28 and TRBJ2-1, the CDR3 gives the full variable domain: DVKVTQSSRYLVKRTGEKVFLECVQDMDHENMFWYRQDPGLGLRLIYFSYDVKMKEKGDIPEGYSVSREKKERFSLILESASTNQTSMYLCASSWTKFGSYNEQFFGPGTRLTVL.

The chain uses TRBV15 and TRBJ2-7; D uncertain. This CDR3 spans 14 amino acids. Germline V gives CDR1 LNHNV, CDR2 YYDKDF (reference sequence). The ends were cut back, 0 bases at V and 3 bases at J, with 9 bases in the middle. The CDR3 nucleotides read TGTGCCACCAGCAGAGAACAAGTTGGCTACGAGCAGTACTTC. It encodes CATSREQVGYEQYF.

V and J are TRBV6-5 and TRBJ2-7; 8 bases fit TRBD1. CDR1 is MNHEY and CDR2 is SVGAGI in the germline V gene. The CDR3 consists of 14 residues. Unmatched junction bases numbered 4, after V lost 2 bases and J lost 4 bases. CDR3 in DNA: TGTGCCAGCAGTTACGCAGGGGGCCGGTACGAGCAGTACTTC. This sequence encodes CASSYAGGRYEQYF.

The chain employs TRBV28 and TRBJ1-3; 8 nucleotides align to TRBD1. The CDR3 totals 15 residues. Germline loops: CDR1 MDHEN, CDR2 SYDVKM. V was clipped by 6 bases and J by 3 bases; unmatched bases: 7. The CDR3 protein is CASSLMDRDGNTIYF. The CDR3 DNA reads TGTGCCAGCAGCCTGATGGACAGGGATGGAAACACCATATATTTT.

The chain joins TRBV9 to TRBJ2-1; 12 nucleotides agree with TRBD2. The ends lost 4 bases at V and 4 bases at J; junction bases unmatched: 6. This CDR3 has 16 residues. Germline-derived CDR1 and CDR2 are SGDLS and YYNGEE. The chain's CDR3 is CASSYSTSGRYNEQFF. CDR3 DNA: TGTGCCAGCAGCTACTCCACTAGCGGGAGGTACAATGAGCAGTTCTTC.

This sequence joins TRBV5-1 and TRBJ2-4, with D perhaps matching TRBD1 (5 bases). Germline lookup yields CDR1 SGHRS and CDR2 YFSETQ. The CDR3 contains 13 residues. V lost 3 bases, J lost 5 bases, and 9 bases lay in between. CDR3 bases: TGCGCCAGCAGCTCGGGCAGGGAAAACATTCAGTACTTC. Encoded protein: CASSSGRENIQYF. The whole variable domain, filled in from reference TRBV5-1 and TRBJ2-4, reads KAGVTQTPRYLIKTRGQQVTLSCSPISGHRSVSWYQQTPGQGLQFLFEYFSETQRNKGNFPGRFSGRQFSNSRSEMNVSTLELGDSALYLCASSSGRENIQYFGAGTRLSVL.

V is TRBV15 and J is TRBJ1-5; D not certain. The CDR3 runs 15 residues. Trimming cost V 0 bases and J 0 bases, with 6 bases left between them. The germline V gene has CDR1 LNHNV and CDR2 YYDKDF (reference sequence). The CDR3 nucleotides are TGTGCCACCAGCAGAGATGTGGGTAGCAATCAGCCCCAGCATTTT. Its translation is CATSRDVGSNQPQHF.

The V and J genes are TRBV13 and TRBJ2-1, with D possibly being TRBD1 (6 bases). V lost 5 bases and J 5 bases, leaving 16 bases between the germline ends. Germline loops: CDR1 PRHDT, CDR2 FYEKMQ (reference sequence). The CDR3 is made up of 15 amino acids. CDR3 nucleotide sequence: TGTGCCAGCAGCCCCAGGGGCCAAGCTAACAATGAGCAGTTCTTC. The encoded protein is CASSPRGQANNEQFF.

The chain is built from TRBV28 and TRBJ1-4; possibly TRBD1 for D (6 bases). Germline V gene data show CDR1 as MDHEN and CDR2 as SYDVKM. This CDR3 comprises 15 residues. With 4 bases removed from V and 0 bases from J, the gap between germline ends came to 9 bases. Written as DNA, the CDR3 is TGTGCCAGCAGTTCCCGGACAGCAACTAATGAAAAACTGTTTTTT. It codes for CASSSRTATNEKLFF.

This chain uses TRBV30 with TRBJ2-7; possibly TRBD1 for D (5 bases). Germline V gene lookup returns CDR1 GTSNPN and CDR2 SVGIG (reference sequence). With 0 bases removed from V and 6 bases from J, the gap between germline ends came to 12 bases. The CDR3 length is 13 residues. CDR3 sequence reads: CAWSVLGVGEQYF. The CDR3 DNA reads TGTGCCTGGAGTGTCCTAGGGGTAGGCGAGCAGTACTTC.

The chain combines TRBV29-1 with TRBJ1-3; no definite D call. The CDR3 has 11 amino acids. Germline CDR1 SQVTM, CDR2 ANQGSEA. V was trimmed by 3 bases and J by 3 bases, leaving 3 bases between them. The CDR3 sequence is CSVDGGNTIYF. CDR3 coding DNA: TGCAGCGTTGATGGTGGAAACACCATATATTTT.

This clone was detected only a few times. The sample carries other DNA sequences with the same CDR3. The CDR3 loop reads CASRKGGVNNEQFF. As DNA, the CDR3 is TGTGCCAGCCGAAAAGGGGGTGTTAACAATGAGCAGTTCTTC. The chain joins TRBV27 to TRBJ2-1; tentative D call: TRBD1 (6 bases). Trimming shortened V by 8 bases and J by 5 bases, and 16 bases separated the two germline ends. This CDR3 is 14 amino acids long. Germline V gives CDR1 MNHEY, CDR2 SMNVEV (reference sequence).

V usage is TRBV6-2 or TRBV6-3 and J usage is TRBJ1-2; D is perhaps TRBD1 (5 bases). CDR3 length: 13 residues. Germline assignment: CDR1 MNHEY and CDR2 SVGEGT. V was shortened by 6 bases and J by 6 bases, with 14 bases between the two germline ends. CDR3 sequence (DNA): TGTGCCAGCAGCCCCCGGGCAGGGCATGGCTACACCTTC. This translates into CASSPRAGHGYTF.

This chain joins TRBV7-7 and TRBJ2-1, with D possibly matching TRBD1 (6 bases). This CDR3 spans 13 amino acids. In germline, CDR1 is SSHAT, CDR2 FNYEAQ (reference sequence). Written as DNA, the CDR3 is TGTGCTCTCGGGACAATCTCCTACAATGAGCAGTTCTTC. Its protein product is CALGTISYNEQFF.